This T cell receptor (beta chain) was found in a study of T cell responses to AZD1222 COVID-19 vaccine. Study information: Pooled samples include second doses given at about 4 or 12 weeks.

V was cut by 2 bases and J by 5 bases, with 11 bases left in between. The CDR3 loop spans 14 amino acids. From germline, CDR1 is SGHRS and CDR2 YFSETQ. Only in-frame clones appear in the TCRdb table, and some are missing; sequencing was by immunoSEQ multiplex PCR. The repertoire holds 110,000 to 150,000 clones, with more than 70% as singletons. Overall study findings and caveats: Recipients of AZD1222 seropositive at baseline numbered only 6 or 7. Dominant at 160-218 and 743-854, vaccine-associated CD4 TCRs also spanned spike. Breadth and depth of Spike-specific TCRs rose after two AZD1222 doses.

Notes on this clone: What it recognizes is unknown.

The material was peripheral blood, obtained on day 0 of AZD1222 vaccination. This TCR came from an adult in good health. This sequence joins TRBV5-1 and TRBJ2-1; tentative D call: TRBD1 (5 bases). CDR3 residues: CASSLGAGDNEQFF. The CDR3 DNA is TGCGCCAGCAGCTTAGGGGCCGGAGACAATGAGCAGTTCTTC.